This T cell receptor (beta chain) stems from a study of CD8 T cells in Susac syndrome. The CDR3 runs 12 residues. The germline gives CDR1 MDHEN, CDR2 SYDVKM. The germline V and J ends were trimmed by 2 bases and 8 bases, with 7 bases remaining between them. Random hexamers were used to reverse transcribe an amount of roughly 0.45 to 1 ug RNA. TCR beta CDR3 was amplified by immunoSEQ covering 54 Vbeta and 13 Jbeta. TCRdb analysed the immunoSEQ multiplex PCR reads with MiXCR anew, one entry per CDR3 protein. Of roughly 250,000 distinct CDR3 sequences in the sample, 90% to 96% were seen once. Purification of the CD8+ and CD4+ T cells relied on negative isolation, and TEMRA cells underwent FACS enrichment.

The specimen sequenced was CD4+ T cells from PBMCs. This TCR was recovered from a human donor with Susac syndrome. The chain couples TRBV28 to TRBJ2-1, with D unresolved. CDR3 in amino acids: CASSLGFDEQFF. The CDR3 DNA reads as TGTGCCAGCAGTTTAGGGTTCGATGAGCAGTTCTTC.